These T cell receptor beta chains were read from a single sample in a study of metastatic and nonmetastatic thyroid tumors. TCRdb redid the clone calls on the PCR reads using MiXCR. This sample has tens of thousands of clones, with approximately 22% found just once. The specimen sequenced was blood. The receptors were gathered from a female donor with papillary thyroid cancer or a benign thyroid nodule (not recorded which). Some clones in this sample may be carry-over from other donors' samples. Both conserved end residues are part of each CDR3. A D gene is named only where the DNA matches it firmly. Where a row states a size, it is once, few, many or the class of an expanded clone; other rows omit it.

- 13 TRBJ1-4 TRBD1 TRBV30 CATGGTVYEKLFF TGTGCCACTGGGGGGACAGTATATGAAAAACTGTTTTTT
many 16 TRBJ1-1 - TRBV5-1 CASSLAGGILNTEAFF TGCGCCAGCAGCTTGGCTGGGGGGATTCTGAACACTGAAGCTTTCTTT
few 15 TRBJ1-1 - TRBV28 CASSLSQAWDTEAFF TGTGCCAGCAGTTTATCACAGGCGTGGGACACTGAAGCTTTCTTT
- 15 TRBJ2-3 - TRBV28 CARSLFIANTDTQYF TGTGCCCGCAGTTTATTTATTGCTAACACAGATACGCAGTATTTT
few 13 TRBJ2-1 - TRBV12-3/TRBV12-4 CASGDFSYNEQFF TGTGCCAGCGGGGACTTCTCCTACAATGAGCAGTTCTTC
- 16 TRBJ2-3 - TRBV6-1 CASRMTGALATDTQYF TGTGCCAGCAGGATGACAGGCGCTCTGGCCACAGATACGCAGTATTTT
many 16 TRBJ2-6 - TRBV7-3 CASSLRAGTGANVLTF TGTGCCAGCAGCTTAAGGGCAGGGACTGGGGCCAACGTCCTGACTTTC
few 12 TRBJ1-5 - TRBV6-1 CASGEAVGPQHF TGTGCCAGCGGTGAAGCGGTGGGTCCCCAGCATTTT
many 14 TRBJ2-1 TRBD2 TRBV11-2 CASSLGLAGGEQFF TGTGCCAGCAGCTTAGGGTTAGCGGGAGGGGAGCAGTTCTTC
- 13 TRBJ2-1 TRBD2 TRBV5-1 CASSTRTSGEQFF TGCGCCAGCAGCACAAGGACTAGCGGTGAGCAGTTCTTC
- 14 TRBJ2-1 - TRBV2 CASSLVRASNEQFF TGTGCCAGCAGTCTTGTTCGGGCAAGCAATGAGCAGTTCTTC
- 13 TRBJ1-2 - TRBV6-1 CASTLDWNYGYTF TGTGCCAGCACCCTAGACTGGAACTATGGCTACACCTTC
- 14 TRBJ1-5 - TRBV27 CASSLRRGNQPQHF TGTGCCAGCAGTTTACGACGGGGCAATCAGCCCCAGCATTTT
many 16 TRBJ2-2 - TRBV10-3 CAITINPGDNTGELFF TGTGCCATCACAATTAACCCCGGGGATAACACCGGGGAGCTGTTTTTT
many 14 TRBJ2-1 TRBD1 TRBV10-1 CASSELQGANEQFF TGCGCCAGCAGTGAGTTACAGGGGGCAAATGAGCAGTTCTTC
many 11 TRBJ2-1 - TRBV29-1 CSVEGGNEQFF TGCAGCGTTGAAGGGGGGAATGAGCAGTTCTTC
many 13 TRBJ2-5 - TRBV27 CASRPFGVETQYF TGTGCCAGCAGGCCGTTCGGGGTAGAGACCCAGTACTTC
- 13 TRBJ1-2 - TRBV7-3 CASSFPEGIGYTF TGTGCCAGCAGCTTTCCCGAGGGGATAGGCTACACCTTC
many 15 TRBJ1-3 - TRBV9 CASSIRGTSGNTIYF TGTGCCAGCAGCATCCGCGGGACCTCTGGAAACACCATATATTTT
few 14 TRBJ1-5 TRBD1 TRBV6-1 CVRIIAWTGQPQHF TGTGTCAGGATTATAGCTTGGACAGGCCAGCCCCAGCATTTT
many 19 TRBJ2-2 TRBD2 TRBV2 CASSLPGLAGGRNTGELFF TGTGCCAGCAGCCTACCGGGACTAGCGGGAGGGAGGAACACCGGGGAGCTGTTTTTT
- 15 TRBJ2-1 - TRBV4-2 CASSPTHMGVNEQFF TGTGCCAGCAGCCCTACGCACATGGGGGTCAATGAGCAGTTCTTC
many 11 TRBJ1-3 - TRBV28 CASSRGFTIYF TGTGCCAGCAGTAGAGGCTTTACCATATATTTT
many 15 TRBJ2-2 TRBD1 TRBV9 CASRGQGEATGELFF TGTGCCAGCAGGGGACAGGGGGAGGCCACCGGGGAGCTGTTTTTT
many 16 TRBJ1-3 - TRBV6-1 CASSEAWYRVENTIYF TGTGCCAGCAGTGAAGCGTGGTACAGGGTTGAAAACACCATATATTTT
many 18 TRBJ2-1 TRBD2 TRBV5-5 CASTLSGGGGPSYNEQFF TGTGCCAGCACCCTCTCCGGGGGGGGCGGTCCCTCCTACAATGAGCAGTTCTTC
- 16 TRBJ2-1 TRBD2 TRBV30 CAWTAPVLAGGHEQFF TGTGCCTGGACTGCCCCCGTACTAGCGGGAGGGCATGAGCAGTTCTTC
many 15 TRBJ2-2 - TRBV10-3 CAISGSRPSTGELFF TGTGCCATCAGTGGGAGCCGGCCCTCGACCGGGGAGCTGTTTTTT
many 15 TRBJ1-4 - TRBV9 CASSPSGQGGEKLFF TGTGCCAGCAGCCCCTCTGGGCAGGGAGGTGAAAAACTGTTTTTT
many 14 TRBJ2-7 - TRBV7-2 CASSYAGNSYEQYF TGTGCCAGCAGTTATGCGGGCAACTCCTACGAGCAGTACTTC
many 13 TRBJ2-7 - TRBV7-6 CASSFGGTYEQYF TGTGCCAGCAGCTTTGGCGGAACCTACGAGCAGTACTTC
- 15 TRBJ1-1 - TRBV11-2 CASSFSDSMNTEAFF TGTGCCAGCAGCTTTTCGGACAGCATGAACACTGAAGCTTTCTTT
many 14 TRBJ1-3 - TRBV10-3 CAISESWGGNTIYF TGTGCCATCAGTGAGTCTTGGGGAGGAAACACCATATATTTT
many 13 TRBJ1-1 - TRBV12-3/TRBV12-4 CASSLIAGGRAFF TGTGCCAGCAGTCTCATCGCGGGGGGTCGGGCTTTCTTT
many 12 TRBJ1-1 TRBD1 TRBV6-1 CASSPTGVKAFF TGTGCCAGCAGCCCGACAGGGGTAAAAGCTTTCTTT
many 13 TRBJ2-7 - TRBV7-3 CASSLLGGYEQYF TGTGCCAGCAGCTTACTTGGGGGCTACGAGCAGTACTTC
- 15 TRBJ2-1 - TRBV20-1 CSVRDQLRQLKEQFF TGCAGTGTTAGAGATCAATTAAGACAACTTAAGGAGCAGTTCTTT
many 14 TRBJ2-7 TRBD1 TRBV25-1 CATGRTGESSEQYF TGTGCCACCGGGAGGACAGGGGAATCCAGCGAGCAGTACTTC
few 15 TRBJ2-2 - TRBV6-1 CASSWGRLGPGELFF TGTGCCAGCTCTTGGGGGCGATTGGGGCCCGGGGAGCTGTTTTTT
many 14 TRBJ1-1 TRBD1 TRBV12-3/TRBV12-4 CASSPTGGSTEAFF TGTGCCAGCAGCCCGACAGGGGGTAGCACTGAAGCTTTCTTT
many 16 TRBJ2-2 TRBD2 TRBV19 CASSIGLAVRTGELFF TGTGCCAGTAGTATAGGTCTAGCGGTAAGGACCGGGGAGCTGTTTTTT
many 12 TRBJ1-2 TRBD1 TRBV2 CASRDRNYGYTF TGTGCCAGCAGGGACAGGAACTATGGCTACACCTTC
many 14 TRBJ2-1 TRBD1 TRBV6-6 CASSYEEGAYEQFF TGTGCCAGCAGTTACGAAGAGGGGGCATATGAGCAGTTCTTC
many 16 TRBJ2-7 TRBD2 TRBV28 CASSPLASGRSYEQYF TGTGCCAGCAGTCCCCTGGCTAGCGGGAGATCCTACGAGCAGTACTTC
many 15 TRBJ2-3 - TRBV5-4 CASSLATISADTQYF TGTGCCAGCAGCTTAGCCACCATCAGCGCAGATACGCAGTATTTT
many 14 TRBJ2-2 - TRBV5-1 CASSLGSMTGELFF TGCGCCAGCAGCTTGGGGTCGATGACCGGGGAGCTGTTTTTT
many 15 TRBJ2-7 TRBD2 TRBV28 CASSLLGTSPYEQYF TGTGCCAGCAGTTTATTAGGGACTAGCCCCTACGAGCAGTACTTC
- 14 TRBJ2-3 - TRBV6-5 CASSSGAHTDTQYF TGTGCCAGCAGTTCGGGAGCCCACACAGATACGCAGTATTTT
- 14 TRBJ2-7 - TRBV5-1 CSSSLEIDGHEQYF TGTTCCAGCAGCTTGGAGATTGACGGACACGAGCAGTACTTC
many 14 TRBJ1-5 - TRBV28 CASSSEPINQPQHF TGTGCCAGCAGTTCTGAACCTATTAATCAGCCCCAGCATTTT
many 16 TRBJ1-2 - TRBV4-1 CASSQDGQTLHCGYTF TGCGCCAGCAGCCAGGATGGTCAGACCCTACACTGTGGCTACACCTTC